This T cell receptor beta chain was documented in a study of cytomegalovirus exposure and HLA in healthy donors. Despite likely unrecorded immune exposures, the donors were nominally healthy at the time of sampling. This CDR3 has 14 residues. The V end lost 9 bases, the J end lost 2 bases, and 17 bases lay between the germline ends. Germline values: CDR1 MDHEN, CDR2 SYDVKM. This PCR relied on a set of 60 Vbeta primers and 13 Jbeta primers. TCRdb keeps only in-frame clones here, not all; method: immunoSEQ multiplex PCR. The sample shows about 74,000 clones, and 6% to 8% sits with its ten largest clones.

This chain joins TRBV28 and TRBJ2-7; possibly TRBD2 for D (7 bases). This TCR came from a female donor in good health and CMV-seropositive. What was sequenced was PBMCs. In DNA, the CDR3 is TGTGCCAGTCTGAAAGGGGGGGGACCCTACGAGCAGTACTTC. It translates to CASLKGGGPYEQYF. The full variable domain, with the rest looked up from reference TRBV28 and TRBJ2-7, is DVKVTQSSRYLVKRTGEKVFLECVQDMDHENMFWYRQDPGLGLRLIYFSYDVKMKEKGDIPEGYSVSREKKERFSLILESASTNQTSMYLCASLKGGGPYEQYFGPGTRLTVT.